This T cell receptor (beta chain) was sequenced for a study of T cell responses to AZD1222 COVID-19 vaccine. Notes on this clone: Its antigen is unidentified.

TCRdb's table, derived via immunoSEQ multiplex PCR, lists solely in-frame clones and lacks some. The table includes about 96,000 clones, around 89% detected once. This CDR3 spans 14 amino acids. V was cut by 5 bases and J by 3 bases, with 8 bases left in between. The germline gives CDR1 MNHEY, CDR2 SVGAGI. Findings of the study overall: At baseline, just a handful of AZD1222 recipients tested seropositive.

This sequence joins TRBV6-5 and TRBJ1-6, with D perhaps TRBD1 (6 bases). Here the sequenced sample was peripheral blood, taken on day 0 of AZD1222 vaccination. The sequence was obtained from an adult in good health. DNA for the CDR3: TGTGCCAGCAGTAGGGACAACTATAATTCACCCCTCCACTTT. Translating it yields CASSRDNYNSPLHF.